These T cell receptor beta chains were read from a single sample in a study of cytomegalovirus exposure and HLA in healthy donors. Only in-frame clones appear in the TCRdb table, and some are missing; sequencing was by immunoSEQ multiplex PCR. Of 97,000 or so clones in the sample, roughly a tenth were seen once. What was sequenced was PBMCs. The receptors were gathered from a man aged 45-65 years in good health and CMV-seropositive. CDR3s include the opening cysteine and the closing phenylalanine or tryptophan. D genes are given only for firm matches. Clone size is not always given. Where it is, it says once, few, many or a class for expanded clones.

CDR3 length | D gene | clone size | J gene | V gene | CDR3 protein | CDR3 DNA
19 | TRBD2 | many | TRBJ2-1 | TRBV5-4 | CASSRRVAGLGRSYNEQFF | TGTGCCAGCAGCCGCCGGGTAGCGGGACTAGGCAGGTCCTACAATGAGCAGTTCTTC
15 | TRBD2 | few | TRBJ2-7 | TRBV30 | CAWSVGLAGSYEQYF | TGTGCCTGGAGTGTAGGACTAGCGGGATCCTACGAGCAGTACTTC
15 | TRBD2 | - | TRBJ2-7 | TRBV28 | CASSLSSGRTNEQYF | TGTGCCAGCAGTTTATCTAGCGGGAGAACCAACGAGCAGTACTTC
18 | TRBD2 | - | TRBJ2-3 | TRBV7-9 | CASSLDETSGISTDTQYF | TGTGCCAGCAGCTTAGATGAGACTAGCGGGATTAGCACAGATACGCAGTATTTT
17 | - | few | TRBJ2-2 | TRBV7-2 | CASSLNSPGMTTGELFF | TGTGCCAGCAGCTTAAACTCCCCGGGGATGACCACCGGGGAGCTGTTTTTT
15 | TRBD2 | few | TRBJ2-1 | TRBV6-5 | CASSQRGGRPNEQFF | TGTGCCAGCAGTCAGCGGGGCGGGAGGCCCAATGAGCAGTTCTTC
14 | TRBD1 | few | TRBJ2-7 | TRBV6-6 | CASNRGPSSYEQYF | TGTGCCAGCAACAGGGGGCCCTCATCCTACGAGCAGTACTTC
18 | TRBD2 | - | TRBJ2-5 | TRBV7-2 | CASSLEGLAGGLRETQYF | TGTGCCAGCAGCTTGGAGGGACTAGCGGGAGGGCTGCGAGAGACCCAGTACTTC
16 | - | few | TRBJ1-5 | TRBV30 | CAWSSTGPMNNQPQHF | TGTGCCTGGAGTAGTACAGGCCCGATGAATAATCAGCCCCAGCATTTT
14 | TRBD2 | - | TRBJ2-3 | TRBV9 | CASSPRGGTDTQYF | TGTGCCAGCAGCCCCCGGGGGGGTACAGATACGCAGTATTTT
16 | TRBD1 | few | TRBJ1-2 | TRBV7-8 | CASSLGDSFSNYGYTF | TGTGCCAGCAGCCTTGGGGACAGCTTCTCTAACTATGGCTACACCTTC